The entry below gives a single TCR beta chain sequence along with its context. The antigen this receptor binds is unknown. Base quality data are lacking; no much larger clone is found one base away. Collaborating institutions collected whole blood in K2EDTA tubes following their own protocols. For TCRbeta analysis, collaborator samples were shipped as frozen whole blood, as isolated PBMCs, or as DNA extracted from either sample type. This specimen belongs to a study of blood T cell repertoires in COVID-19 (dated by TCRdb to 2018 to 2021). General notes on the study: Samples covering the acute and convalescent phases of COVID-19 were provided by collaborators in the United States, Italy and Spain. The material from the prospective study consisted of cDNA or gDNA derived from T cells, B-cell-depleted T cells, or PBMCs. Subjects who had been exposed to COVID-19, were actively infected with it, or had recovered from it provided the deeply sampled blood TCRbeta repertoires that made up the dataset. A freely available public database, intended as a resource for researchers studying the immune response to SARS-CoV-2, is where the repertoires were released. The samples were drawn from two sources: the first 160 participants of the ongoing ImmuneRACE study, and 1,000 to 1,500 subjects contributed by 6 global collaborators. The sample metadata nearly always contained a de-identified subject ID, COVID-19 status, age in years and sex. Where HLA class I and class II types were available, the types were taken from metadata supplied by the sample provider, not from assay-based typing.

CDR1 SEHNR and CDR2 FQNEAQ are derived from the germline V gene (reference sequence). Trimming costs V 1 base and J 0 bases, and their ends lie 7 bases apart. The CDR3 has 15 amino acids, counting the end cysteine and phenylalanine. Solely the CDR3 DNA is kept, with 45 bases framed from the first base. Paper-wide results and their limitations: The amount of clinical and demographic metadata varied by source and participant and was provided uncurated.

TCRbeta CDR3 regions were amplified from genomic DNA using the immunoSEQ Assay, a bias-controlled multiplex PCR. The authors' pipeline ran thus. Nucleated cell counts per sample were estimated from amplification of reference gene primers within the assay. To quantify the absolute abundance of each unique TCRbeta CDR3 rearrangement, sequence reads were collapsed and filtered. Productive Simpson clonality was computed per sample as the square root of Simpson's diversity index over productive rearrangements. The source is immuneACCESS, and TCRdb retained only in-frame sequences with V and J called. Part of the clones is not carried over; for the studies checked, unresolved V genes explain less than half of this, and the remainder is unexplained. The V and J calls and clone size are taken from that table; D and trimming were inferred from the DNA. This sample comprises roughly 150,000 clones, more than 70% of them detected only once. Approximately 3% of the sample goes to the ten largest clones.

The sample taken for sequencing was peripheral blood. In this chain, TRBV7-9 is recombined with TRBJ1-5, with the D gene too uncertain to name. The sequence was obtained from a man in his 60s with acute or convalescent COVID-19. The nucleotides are TGTGCCAGCAGCTTAGACGGTAATAGCAATCAGCCCCAGCATTTT. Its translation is CASSLDGNSNQPQHF. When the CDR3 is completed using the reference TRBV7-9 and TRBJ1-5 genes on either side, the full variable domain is DTGVSQNPRHKITKRGQNVTFRCDPISEHNRLYWYRQTLGQGPEFLTYFQNEAQLEKSRLLSDRFSAERPKGSFSTLEIQRTEQGDSAMYLCASSLDGNSNQPQHFGDGTRLSIL.